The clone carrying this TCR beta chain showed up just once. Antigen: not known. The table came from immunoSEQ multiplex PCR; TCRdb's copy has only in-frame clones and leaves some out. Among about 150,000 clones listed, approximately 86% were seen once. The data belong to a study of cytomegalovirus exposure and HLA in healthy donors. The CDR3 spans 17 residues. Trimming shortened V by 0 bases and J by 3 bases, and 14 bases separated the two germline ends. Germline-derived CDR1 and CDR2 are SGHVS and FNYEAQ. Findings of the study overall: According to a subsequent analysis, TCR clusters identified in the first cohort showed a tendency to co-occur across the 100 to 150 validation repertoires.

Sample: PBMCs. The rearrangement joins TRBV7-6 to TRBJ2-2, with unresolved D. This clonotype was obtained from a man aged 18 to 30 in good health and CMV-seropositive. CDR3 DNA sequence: TGTGCCAGCAGCTTAGCGCGATCCTATACCGACACCGGGGAGCTGTTTTTT. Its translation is CASSLARSYTDTGELFF.